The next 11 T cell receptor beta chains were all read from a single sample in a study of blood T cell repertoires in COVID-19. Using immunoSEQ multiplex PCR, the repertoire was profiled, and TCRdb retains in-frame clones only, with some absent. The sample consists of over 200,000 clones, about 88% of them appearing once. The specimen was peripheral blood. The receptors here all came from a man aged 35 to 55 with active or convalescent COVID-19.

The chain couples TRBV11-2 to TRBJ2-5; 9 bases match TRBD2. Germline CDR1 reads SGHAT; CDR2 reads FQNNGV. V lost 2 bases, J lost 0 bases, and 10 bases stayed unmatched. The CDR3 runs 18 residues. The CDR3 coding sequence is TGTGCCAGCAGCTTAAGAGGAGGTAGCGGGGGTCACCAAGAGACCCAGTACTTC. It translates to CASSLRGGSGGHQETQYF.

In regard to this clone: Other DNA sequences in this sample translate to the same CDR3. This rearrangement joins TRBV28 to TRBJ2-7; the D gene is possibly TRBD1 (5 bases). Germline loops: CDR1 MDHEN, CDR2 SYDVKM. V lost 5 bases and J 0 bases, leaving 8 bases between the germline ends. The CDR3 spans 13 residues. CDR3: CASSPTDSYEQYF. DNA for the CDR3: TGTGCCAGCAGTCCGACAGACTCCTACGAGCAGTACTTC.

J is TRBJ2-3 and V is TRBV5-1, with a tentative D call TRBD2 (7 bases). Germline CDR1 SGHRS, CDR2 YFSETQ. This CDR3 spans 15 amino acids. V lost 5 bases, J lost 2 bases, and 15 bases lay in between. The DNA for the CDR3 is TGCGCCAGCAGAGAAAAGGGGGGGGCCACAGATACGCAGTATTTT. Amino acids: CASREKGGATDTQYF.

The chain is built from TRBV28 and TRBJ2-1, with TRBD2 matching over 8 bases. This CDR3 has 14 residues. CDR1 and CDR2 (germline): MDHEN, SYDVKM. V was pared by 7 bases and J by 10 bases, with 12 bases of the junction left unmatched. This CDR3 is CASIYGGGRSEQFF. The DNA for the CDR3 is TGTGCCAGCATTTACGGCGGGGGGAGGTCGGAGCAGTTCTTC.

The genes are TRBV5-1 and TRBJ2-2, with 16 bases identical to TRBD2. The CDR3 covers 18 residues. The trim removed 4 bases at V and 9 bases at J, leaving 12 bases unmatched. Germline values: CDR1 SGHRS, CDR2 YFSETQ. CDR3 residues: CASSQPGLAGGPIRELFF. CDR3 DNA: TGCGCCAGCAGCCAGCCGGGACTAGCGGGGGGGCCGATCAGGGAGCTGTTTTTT. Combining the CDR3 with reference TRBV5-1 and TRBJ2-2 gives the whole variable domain KAGVTQTPRYLIKTRGQQVTLSCSPISGHRSVSWYQQTPGQGLQFLFEYFSETQRNKGNFPGRFSGRQFSNSRSEMNVSTLELGDSALYLCASSQPGLAGGPIRELFFGEGSRLTVL.

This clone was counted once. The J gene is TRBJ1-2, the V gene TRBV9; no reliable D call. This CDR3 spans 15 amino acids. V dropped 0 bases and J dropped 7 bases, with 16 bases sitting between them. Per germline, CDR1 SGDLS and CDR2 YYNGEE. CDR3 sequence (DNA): TGTGCCAGCAGCGTAGGGACGGAGGTATTAGGTGGCTACACCTTC. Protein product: CASSVGTEVLGGYTF.

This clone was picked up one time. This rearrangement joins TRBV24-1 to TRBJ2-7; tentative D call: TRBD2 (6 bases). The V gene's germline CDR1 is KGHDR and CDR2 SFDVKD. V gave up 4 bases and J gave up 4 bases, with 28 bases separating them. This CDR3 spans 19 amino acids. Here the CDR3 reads CATSERGAVRGSQKYEQYF. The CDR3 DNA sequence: TGTGCCACCAGTGAAAGAGGCGCAGTCCGGGGGTCCCAGAAATACGAGCAGTACTTC.

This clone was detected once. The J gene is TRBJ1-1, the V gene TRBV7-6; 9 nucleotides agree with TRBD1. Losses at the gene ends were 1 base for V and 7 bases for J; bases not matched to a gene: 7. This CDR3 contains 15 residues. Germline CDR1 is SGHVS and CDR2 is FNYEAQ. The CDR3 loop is CASSLVPGQGHEAFF. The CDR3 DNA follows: TGTGCCAGCAGCTTAGTCCCAGGACAGGGGCATGAAGCTTTCTTT.

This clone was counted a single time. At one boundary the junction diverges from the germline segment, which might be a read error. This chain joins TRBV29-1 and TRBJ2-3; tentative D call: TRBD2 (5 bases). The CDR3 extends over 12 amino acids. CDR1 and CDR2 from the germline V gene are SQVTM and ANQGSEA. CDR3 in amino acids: CSVEQIYNPRDF. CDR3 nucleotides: TGCAGCGTTGAACAAATTTACAACCCGAGGGATTTT.

The DNA for the CDR3 is TGTGCCAGCAGTTTATGGCCGGGTGGGAATGAAAAACTGTTTTTT. As protein: CASSLWPGGNEKLFF. This chain uses TRBV27 with TRBJ1-4; D unresolved. V was shortened by 1 base and J by 5 bases, with 11 bases between the two germline ends. The CDR3 sequence is 15 residues long. Germline V gene data show CDR1 as MNHEY and CDR2 as SMNVEV (reference sequence).

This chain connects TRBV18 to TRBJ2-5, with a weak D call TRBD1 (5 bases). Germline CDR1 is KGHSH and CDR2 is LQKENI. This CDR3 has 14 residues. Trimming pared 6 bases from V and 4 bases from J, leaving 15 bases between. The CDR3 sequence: CASSYETGPETQYF. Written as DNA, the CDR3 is TGTGCCAGCTCGTACGAAACAGGACCAGAGACCCAGTACTTC.